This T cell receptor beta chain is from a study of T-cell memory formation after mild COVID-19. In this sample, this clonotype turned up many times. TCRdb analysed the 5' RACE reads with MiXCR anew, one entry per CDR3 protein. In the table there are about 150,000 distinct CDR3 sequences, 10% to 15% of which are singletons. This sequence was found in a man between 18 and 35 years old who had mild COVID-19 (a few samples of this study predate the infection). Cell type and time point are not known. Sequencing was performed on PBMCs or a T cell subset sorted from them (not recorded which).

The CDR3 DNA reads TGTGCCAGCAGTTGGCAAGCCATAGGGTACACCGGGGAGCTGTTTTTT. Its translation is CASSWQAIGYTGELFF. The chain joins TRBV12-3 or TRBV12-4 to TRBJ2-2; no reliable D call. V shed 4 bases and J shed 3 bases, with 15 bases lying between them. This CDR3 has 16 residues.